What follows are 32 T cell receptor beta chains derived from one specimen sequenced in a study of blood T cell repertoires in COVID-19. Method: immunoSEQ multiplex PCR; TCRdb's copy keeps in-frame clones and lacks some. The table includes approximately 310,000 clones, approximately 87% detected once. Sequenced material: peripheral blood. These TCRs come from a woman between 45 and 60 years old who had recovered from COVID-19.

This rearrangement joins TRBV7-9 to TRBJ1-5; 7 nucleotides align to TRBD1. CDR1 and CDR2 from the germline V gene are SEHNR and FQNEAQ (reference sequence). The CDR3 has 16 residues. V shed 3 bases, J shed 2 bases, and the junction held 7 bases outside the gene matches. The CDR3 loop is CASSFYRGWGNQPQHF. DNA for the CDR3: TGTGCCAGCAGCTTCTACAGGGGTTGGGGCAATCAGCCCCAGCATTTT.

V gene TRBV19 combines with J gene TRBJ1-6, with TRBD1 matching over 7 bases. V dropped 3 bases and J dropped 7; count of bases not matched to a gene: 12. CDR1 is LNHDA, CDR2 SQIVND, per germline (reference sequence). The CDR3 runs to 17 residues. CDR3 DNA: TGTGCCAGTAGTATTGTCTTCTCCGGACAGGCAAATTCACCCCTCCACTTT. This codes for CASSIVFSGQANSPLHF.

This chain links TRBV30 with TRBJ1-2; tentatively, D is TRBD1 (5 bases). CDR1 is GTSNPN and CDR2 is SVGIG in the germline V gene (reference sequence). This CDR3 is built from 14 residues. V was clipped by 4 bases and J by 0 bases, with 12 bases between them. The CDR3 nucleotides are TGTGCCTGGAAGGGCCAGGGTTCTAACTATGGCTACACCTTC. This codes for CAWKGQGSNYGYTF. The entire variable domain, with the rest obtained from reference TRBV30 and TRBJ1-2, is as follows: SQTIHQWPATLVQPVGSPLSLECTVEGTSNPNLYWYRQAAGRGLQLLFYSVGIGQISSEVPQNLSASRPQDRQFILSSKKLLLSDSGFYLCAWKGQGSNYGYTFGSGTRLTVV.

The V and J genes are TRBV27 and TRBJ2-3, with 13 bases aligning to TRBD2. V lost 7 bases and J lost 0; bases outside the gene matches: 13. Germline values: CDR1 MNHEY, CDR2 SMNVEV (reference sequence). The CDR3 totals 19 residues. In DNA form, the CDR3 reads TGTGCCAGCACTAAATCCTCTACTAGCGGGAGGGTAAGCACAGATACGCAGTATTTT. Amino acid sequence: CASTKSSTSGRVSTDTQYF.

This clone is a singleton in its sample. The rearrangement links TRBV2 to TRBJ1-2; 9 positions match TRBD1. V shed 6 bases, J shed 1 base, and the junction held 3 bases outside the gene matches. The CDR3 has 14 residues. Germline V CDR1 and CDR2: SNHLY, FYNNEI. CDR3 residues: CASRMDRGNYGYTF. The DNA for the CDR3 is TGTGCCAGCAGGATGGACAGGGGTAACTATGGCTACACCTTC.

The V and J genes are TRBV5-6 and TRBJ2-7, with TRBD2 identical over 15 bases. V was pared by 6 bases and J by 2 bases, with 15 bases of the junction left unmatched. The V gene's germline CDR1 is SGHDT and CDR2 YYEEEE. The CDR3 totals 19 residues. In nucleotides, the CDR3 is TGTGCCAGCAAAGGAGCGGGACTAGCGGGAGGATGGCAACCCTACGAGCAGTACTTC. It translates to CASKGAGLAGGWQPYEQYF.

CDR3 amino acids: CASSTQQGSSGNTIYF. DNA of the CDR3: TGTGCCAGCTCAACCCAACAGGGGAGCTCTGGAAACACCATATATTTT. V is TRBV18 and J is TRBJ1-3; TRBD1 aligns across 7 bases. This CDR3 has 16 amino acids. The V and J ends lost 5 bases and 0 bases, in that order; junction bases with no gene match: 7. Germline CDR1 KGHSH, CDR2 LQKENI.

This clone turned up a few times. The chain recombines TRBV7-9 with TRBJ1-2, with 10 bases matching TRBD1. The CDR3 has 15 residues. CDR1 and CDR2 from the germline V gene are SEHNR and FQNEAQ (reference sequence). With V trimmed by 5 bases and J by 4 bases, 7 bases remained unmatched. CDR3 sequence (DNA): TGTGCCAGCAGCCCGTGGGACAGGGGCTTCTATGGCTACACCTTC. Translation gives CASSPWDRGFYGYTF.

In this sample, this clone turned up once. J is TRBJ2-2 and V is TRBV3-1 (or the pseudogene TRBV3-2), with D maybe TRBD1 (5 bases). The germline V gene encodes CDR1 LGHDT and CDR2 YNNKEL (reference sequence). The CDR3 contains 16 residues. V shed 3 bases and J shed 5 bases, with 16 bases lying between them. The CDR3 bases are TGTGCCAGCAGCCAGTTAGGGGCAGGGAAAACCGGGGAGCTGTTTTTT. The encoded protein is CASSQLGAGKTGELFF.

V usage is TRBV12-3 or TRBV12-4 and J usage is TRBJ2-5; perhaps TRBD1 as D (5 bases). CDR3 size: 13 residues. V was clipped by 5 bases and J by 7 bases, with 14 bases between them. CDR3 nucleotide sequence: TGTGCCAGCAGTCGGACATCCTCTGGGACCCAGTACTTC. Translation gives CASSRTSSGTQYF.

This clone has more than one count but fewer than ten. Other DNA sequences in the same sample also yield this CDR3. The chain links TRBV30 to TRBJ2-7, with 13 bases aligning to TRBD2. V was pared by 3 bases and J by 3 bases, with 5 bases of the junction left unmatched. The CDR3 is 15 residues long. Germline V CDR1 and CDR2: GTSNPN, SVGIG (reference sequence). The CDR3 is CAWSAGLAGVYEQYF. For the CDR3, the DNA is TGTGCCTGGAGCGCCGGACTAGCGGGAGTCTACGAGCAGTACTTC.

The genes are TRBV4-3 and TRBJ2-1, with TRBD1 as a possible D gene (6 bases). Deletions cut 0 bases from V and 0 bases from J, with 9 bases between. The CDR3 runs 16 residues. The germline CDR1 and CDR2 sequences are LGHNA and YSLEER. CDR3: CASSQDEGGSYNEQFF. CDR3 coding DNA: TGCGCCAGCAGCCAAGATGAAGGGGGCTCCTACAATGAGCAGTTCTTC.

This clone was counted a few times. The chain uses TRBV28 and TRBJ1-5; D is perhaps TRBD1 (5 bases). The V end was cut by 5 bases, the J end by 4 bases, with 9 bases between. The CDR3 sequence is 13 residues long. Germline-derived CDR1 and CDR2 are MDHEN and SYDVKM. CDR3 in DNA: TGTGCCAGCAGTACGACAGCTAATCAGCCCCAGCATTTT. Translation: CASSTTANQPQHF.

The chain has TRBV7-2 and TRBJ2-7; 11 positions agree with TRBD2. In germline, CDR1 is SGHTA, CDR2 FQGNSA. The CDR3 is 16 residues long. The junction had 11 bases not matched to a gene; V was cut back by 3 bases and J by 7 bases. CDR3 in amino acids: CASSLMTSGNGGEQYF. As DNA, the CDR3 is TGTGCCAGCAGCTTGATGACTAGCGGGAACGGGGGGGAGCAGTACTTC.

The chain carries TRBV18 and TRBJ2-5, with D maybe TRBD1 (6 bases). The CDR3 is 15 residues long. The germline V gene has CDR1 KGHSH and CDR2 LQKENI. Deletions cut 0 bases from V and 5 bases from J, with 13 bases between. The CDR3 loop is CASSPPYRERETQYF. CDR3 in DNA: TGTGCCAGCTCACCACCGTACAGGGAACGTGAGACCCAGTACTTC.

This chain's CDR3 is CASSLRTSFGQETQYF. CDR3 DNA sequence: TGTGCCAGCAGTTTAAGAACTAGTTTCGGACAGGAGACCCAGTACTTC. The rearrangement uses TRBV6-2 or TRBV6-3 and TRBJ2-5; tentatively, D is TRBD1 (6 bases). CDR3 length equals 16 residues. CDR1 and CDR2 from the germline V gene are MNHEY and SVGEGT. Trimming pared 4 bases from V and 5 bases from J, leaving 20 bases between.

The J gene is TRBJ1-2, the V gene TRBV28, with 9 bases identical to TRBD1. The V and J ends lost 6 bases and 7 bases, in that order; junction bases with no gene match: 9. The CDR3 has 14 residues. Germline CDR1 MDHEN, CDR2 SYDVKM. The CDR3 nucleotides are TGTGCCAGCAGCGCGGACAGGGGATTGCGTGGCTACACCTTC. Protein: CASSADRGLRGYTF.

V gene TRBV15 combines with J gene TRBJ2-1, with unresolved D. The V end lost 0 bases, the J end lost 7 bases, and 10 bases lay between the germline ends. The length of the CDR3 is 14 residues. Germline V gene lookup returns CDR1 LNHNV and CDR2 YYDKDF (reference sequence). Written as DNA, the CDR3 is TGTGCCACCAGCAGAGATTATGCTATTAATGAGCAGTTCTTC. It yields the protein CATSRDYAINEQFF.

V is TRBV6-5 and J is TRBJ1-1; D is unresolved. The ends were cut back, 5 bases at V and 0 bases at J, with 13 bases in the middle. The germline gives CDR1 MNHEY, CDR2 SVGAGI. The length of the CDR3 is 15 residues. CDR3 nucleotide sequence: TGTGCCAGCAGTCTATATAGTGTGATGAACACTGAAGCTTTCTTT. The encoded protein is CASSLYSVMNTEAFF.

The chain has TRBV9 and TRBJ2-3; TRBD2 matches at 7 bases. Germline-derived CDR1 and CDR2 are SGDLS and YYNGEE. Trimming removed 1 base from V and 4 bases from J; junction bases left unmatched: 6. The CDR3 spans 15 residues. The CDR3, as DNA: TGTGCCAGCAGCGTAACTAGCGCCAAGGCAGATACGCAGTATTTT. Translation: CASSVTSAKADTQYF.

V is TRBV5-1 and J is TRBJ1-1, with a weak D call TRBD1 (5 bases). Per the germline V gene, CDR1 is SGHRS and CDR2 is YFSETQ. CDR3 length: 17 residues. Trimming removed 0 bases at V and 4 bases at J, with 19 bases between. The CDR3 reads CASSLVGQGSRGTEAFF. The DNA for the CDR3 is TGCGCCAGCAGCTTGGTCGGGCAGGGTAGTAGGGGCACTGAAGCTTTCTTT.

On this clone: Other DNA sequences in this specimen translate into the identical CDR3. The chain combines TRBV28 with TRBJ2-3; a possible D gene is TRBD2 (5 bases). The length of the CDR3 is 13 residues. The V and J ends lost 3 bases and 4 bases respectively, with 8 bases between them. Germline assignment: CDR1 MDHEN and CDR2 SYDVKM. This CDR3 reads CASSFRGSDTQYF. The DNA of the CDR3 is TGTGCCAGCAGTTTTCGAGGGTCAGATACGCAGTATTTT.

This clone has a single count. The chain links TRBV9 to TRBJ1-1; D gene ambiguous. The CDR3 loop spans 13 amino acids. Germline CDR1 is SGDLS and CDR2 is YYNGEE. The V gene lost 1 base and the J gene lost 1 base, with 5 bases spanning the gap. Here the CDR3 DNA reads TGTGCCAGCAGCGTACAGGCGAACACTGAAGCTTTCTTT. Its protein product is CASSVQANTEAFF. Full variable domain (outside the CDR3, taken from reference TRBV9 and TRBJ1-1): DSGVTQTPKHLITATGQRVTLRCSPRSGDLSVYWYQQSLDQGLQFLIQYYNGEERAKGNILERFSAQQFPDLHSELNLSSLELGDSALYFCASSVQANTEAFFGQGTRLTVV.

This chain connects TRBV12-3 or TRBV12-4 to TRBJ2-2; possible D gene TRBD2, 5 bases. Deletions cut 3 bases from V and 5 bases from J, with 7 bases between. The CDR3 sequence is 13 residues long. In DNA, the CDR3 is TGTGCCAGCAGTTTCGAGGGAACCGGGGAGCTGTTTTTT. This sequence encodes CASSFEGTGELFF.

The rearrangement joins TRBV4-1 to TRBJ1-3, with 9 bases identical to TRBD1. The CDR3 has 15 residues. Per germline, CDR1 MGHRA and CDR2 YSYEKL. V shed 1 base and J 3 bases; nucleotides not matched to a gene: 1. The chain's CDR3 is CASSQGTGVGNTIYF. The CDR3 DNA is TGCGCCAGCAGCCAAGGGACAGGGGTTGGAAACACCATATATTTT.

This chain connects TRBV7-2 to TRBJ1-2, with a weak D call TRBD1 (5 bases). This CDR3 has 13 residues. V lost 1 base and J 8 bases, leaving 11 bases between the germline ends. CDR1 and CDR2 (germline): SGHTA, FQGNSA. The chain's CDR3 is CASSLEGQGGYTF. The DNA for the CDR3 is TGTGCCAGCAGCTTAGAAGGGCAGGGCGGCTACACCTTC. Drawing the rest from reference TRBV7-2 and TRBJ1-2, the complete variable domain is GAGVSQSPSNKVTEKGKDVELRCDPISGHTALYWYRQSLGQGLEFLIYFQGNSAPDKSGLPSDRFSAERTGGSVSTLTIQRTQQEDSAVYLCASSLEGQGGYTFGSGTRLTVV.

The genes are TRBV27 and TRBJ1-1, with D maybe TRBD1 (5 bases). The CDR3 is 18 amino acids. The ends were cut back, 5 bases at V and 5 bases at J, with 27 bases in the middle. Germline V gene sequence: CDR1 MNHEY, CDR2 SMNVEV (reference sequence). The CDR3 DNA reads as TGTGCCAGCAGTCCGATTTTGGTGCTGGGGCCATCATCGACTGAAGCTTTCTTT. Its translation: CASSPILVLGPSSTEAFF.

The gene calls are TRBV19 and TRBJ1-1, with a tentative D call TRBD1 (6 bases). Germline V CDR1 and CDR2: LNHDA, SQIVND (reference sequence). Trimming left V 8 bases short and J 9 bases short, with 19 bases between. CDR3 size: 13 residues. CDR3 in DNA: TGTGCCAGTGTATCCGGGACAACTAATAAAGCTTTCTTT. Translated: CASVSGTTNKAFF. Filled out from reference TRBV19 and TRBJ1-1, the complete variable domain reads DGGITQSPKYLFRKEGQNVTLSCEQNLNHDAMYWYRQDPGQGLRLIYYSQIVNDFQKGDIAEGYSVSREKKESFPLTVTSAQKNPTAFYLCASVSGTTNKAFFGQGTRLTVV.

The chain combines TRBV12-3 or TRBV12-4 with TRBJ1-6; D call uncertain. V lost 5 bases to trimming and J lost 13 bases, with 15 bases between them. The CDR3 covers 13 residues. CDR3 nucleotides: TGTGCCAGCAGTCGCCGGTATTTGGAGCCCCTCCACTTT. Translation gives CASSRRYLEPLHF.

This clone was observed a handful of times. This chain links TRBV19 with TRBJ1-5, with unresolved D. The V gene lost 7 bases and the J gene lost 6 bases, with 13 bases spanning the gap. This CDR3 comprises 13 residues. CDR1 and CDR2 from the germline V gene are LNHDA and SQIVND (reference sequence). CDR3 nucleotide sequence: TGTGCCAGTACCGGGAGGCAGTCTCAGCCCCAGCATTTT. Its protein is CASTGRQSQPQHF.

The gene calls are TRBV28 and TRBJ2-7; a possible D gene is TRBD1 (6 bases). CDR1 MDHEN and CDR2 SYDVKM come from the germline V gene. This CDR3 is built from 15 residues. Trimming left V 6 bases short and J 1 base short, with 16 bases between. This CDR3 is CASRRMTGDSYEQYF. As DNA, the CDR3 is TGTGCCAGCAGAAGAATGACAGGCGATTCCTACGAGCAGTACTTC.

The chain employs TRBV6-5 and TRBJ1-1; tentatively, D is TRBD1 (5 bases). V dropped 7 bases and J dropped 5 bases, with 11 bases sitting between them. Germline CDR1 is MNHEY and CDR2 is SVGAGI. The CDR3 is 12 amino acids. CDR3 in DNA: TGTGCCAGCACCTCCGGGGGGACTGAAGCTTTCTTT. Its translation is CASTSGGTEAFF.